This T cell receptor beta chain derives from a study of T cell repertoires in cytomegalovirus infection. At the level of the study: CMV epitopes used comprised recently identified HLA-C-restricted ones and well-studied HLA-B-restricted ones.

Study findings and constraints: HLA-C-restricted CMV clonotypes gave the most frequent clonotype in two of eight donors.

TCRdb re-called the reads through MiXCR, storing one row per CDR3 protein. There are about 330,000 distinct CDR3 sequences in the sample; just under 35% occur only once, and roughly 13% lies in the top ten. Germline-derived CDR1 and CDR2 are SGHVS and FQNEAQ. The CDR3 is 18 residues long. J lost 7 bases, V lost 4 bases, and 16 bases had no gene match. On this clonotype itself: Its matching antigen is unknown.

The chain uses TRBV7-8 and TRBJ2-1; 10 nucleotides match TRBD2. The starting material was cultured PBMCs, obtained from culture after CMV antigen stimulation. The TCR sequence derives from a human donor in good health (CMV status not recorded). Some clones in this sample may be carry-over from other donors' samples. CDR3 protein: CASSSYSGAGGPFNEQFF. The CDR3 bases are TGTGCCAGCAGCTCTTATAGCGGAGCGGGAGGGCCATTTAATGAGCAGTTCTTC.